This is a list of T cell receptor beta chains from one sample in a study of T cells after yellow fever vaccination. TCRdb reprocessed the 5' RACE reads via MiXCR and lists one record per CDR3 protein. The top ten clones hold 15% to 20% of a sample with hundreds of thousands of distinct CDR3 sequences, about 17% of them seen once. The material sequenced was PBMCs, taken before the yellow fever booster vaccination. These receptors all come from a man between 18 and 35 years old who received the YFV17D yellow fever vaccine. Both conserved end residues are part of each CDR3. The D gene is left open where the match is weak. The listing skips clone size in some rows; elsewhere it reads once, few, many or a size class.

many	NA	TRBV20-1	TRBJ2-3	CSATAEASDTQYF	TGCAGTGCTACAGCCGAAGCATCGGATACGCAGTATTTT
NA	TRBD1	TRBV12-3/TRBV12-4	TRBJ1-2	CASSLRGTGEDYGYTF	TGTGCCAGCAGTTTAAGGGGTACAGGGGAGGACTATGGCTACACCTTC
NA	TRBD2	TRBV12-3/TRBV12-4	TRBJ2-3	CASMTGGGTDTQYF	TGTGCCAGCATGACCGGGGGAGGGACAGATACGCAGTATTTT
NA	TRBD2	TRBV20-1	TRBJ2-1	CSAARGGAQDNEQFF	TGCAGTGCCGCCCGGGGGGGAGCCCAAGACAATGAGCAGTTCTTC
NA	NA	TRBV4-3	TRBJ2-6	CASSQEQGSGANVLTF	TGCGCCAGCAGCCAAGAACAAGGATCTGGGGCCAACGTCCTGACTTTC
NA	NA	TRBV5-1	TRBJ1-1	CASSQGDAGTEAFF	TGCGCCAGCAGCCAAGGGGACGCGGGGACTGAAGCTTTCTTT
NA	NA	TRBV6-5	TRBJ2-6	CASSYGGPGANVLTF	TGTGCCAGCAGTTACGGAGGGCCTGGGGCCAACGTCCTGACTTTC
NA	NA	TRBV3-1	TRBJ1-6	CASSQSGDNSPLHF	TGTGCCAGCAGCCAATCGGGAGATAATTCACCCCTCCACTTT
few	NA	TRBV12-3/TRBV12-4	TRBJ2-2	CASSIRTGELFF	TGTGCCAGCAGCATCAGGACCGGGGAGCTGTTTTTT
NA	NA	TRBV23-1	TRBJ1-6	CASSQSISGVHNSPLHF	TGCGCCAGCAGTCAATCGATATCGGGGGTCCATAATTCACCCCTCCACTTT
NA	TRBD2	TRBV18	TRBJ2-1	CASSPTSGTYNEQFF	TGTGCCAGCTCACCGACTAGCGGAACTTACAATGAGCAGTTCTTC
many	NA	TRBV7-9	TRBJ1-2	CASSLGAGLYGYTF	TGTGCCAGCAGCTTAGGGGCGGGGTTATATGGCTACACCTTC
NA	TRBD1	TRBV6-5	TRBJ1-2	CASSYSGTGLNYGYTF	TGTGCCAGCAGTTACTCGGGGACAGGGCTGAACTATGGCTACACCTTC
NA	NA	TRBV24-1	TRBJ1-2	CATSDPARVGDGYTF	TGTGCCACCAGTGATCCTGCTAGGGTGGGCGATGGCTACACCTTC
few	TRBD1	TRBV7-9	TRBJ2-4	CASSSDGTGYYHIQYF	TGTGCCAGCAGCTCCGACGGGACAGGGTATTATCACATTCAGTACTTC
many	NA	TRBV20-1	TRBJ2-1	CSASPDKYNEQFF	TGCAGTGCTAGCCCGGACAAATACAATGAGCAGTTCTTC
few	TRBD1	TRBV6-1	TRBJ1-5	CASSVTGGASQPQHF	TGTGCCAGCAGTGTAACAGGGGGCGCAAGTCAGCCCCAGCATTTT
NA	TRBD2	TRBV24-1	TRBJ2-5	CATSSGGTGETQYF	TGTGCCACCAGTAGCGGGGGGACTGGAGAGACCCAGTACTTC
few	TRBD1	TRBV6-2/TRBV6-3	TRBJ1-2	CATLRQGSYGYTF	TGTGCCACCCTAAGACAGGGGAGCTATGGCTACACCTTC
many	TRBD1	TRBV11-2	TRBJ1-1	CASSFRGTEAFF	TGTGCCAGCAGCTTCAGGGGGACTGAAGCTTTCTTT
few	NA	TRBV12-3/TRBV12-4	TRBJ1-5	CASSPRAVDQPQHF	TGTGCCAGCAGTCCCCGAGCCGTTGATCAGCCCCAGCATTTT
NA	NA	TRBV5-4	TRBJ2-2	CASSSRNWGGELFF	TGTGCCAGCAGCTCCCGTAACTGGGGCGGGGAGCTGTTTTTT
few	NA	TRBV6-6	TRBJ1-5	CASSYGGFNQPQHF	TGTGCCAGCAGTTACGGGGGGTTCAATCAGCCCCAGCATTTT
NA	NA	TRBV7-6	TRBJ2-7	CASSPGTLGEQYF	TGTGCCAGCAGCCCCGGGACTTTGGGGGAGCAGTACTTC
few	NA	TRBV7-8	TRBJ2-3	CASSLGHAADTQYF	TGTGCCAGCAGCTTAGGACACGCAGCAGATACGCAGTATTTT
few	NA	TRBV5-1	TRBJ2-2	CASSAGRINTGELFF	TGCGCCAGCAGCGCGGGGCGGATCAACACCGGGGAGCTGTTTTTT
NA	NA	TRBV7-9	TRBJ1-2	CASSLRAPSYGYTF	TGTGCCAGCAGCTTACGGGCTCCCTCCTATGGCTACACCTTC
NA	NA	TRBV29-1	TRBJ2-2	CSVRDTYTGELFF	TGCAGCGTGAGAGACACTTACACCGGGGAGCTGTTTTTT
NA	TRBD2	TRBV5-6	TRBJ2-3	CASSLALGGGPDTQYF	TGTGCCAGCAGCTTGGCCCTTGGCGGGGGGCCGGATACGCAGTATTTT
few	NA	TRBV9	TRBJ1-2	CASSPGTDANYGYTF	TGTGCCAGCAGCCCTGGGACTGATGCTAACTATGGCTACACCTTC
few	TRBD1	TRBV28	TRBJ2-1	CASSPRDRGYDEQFF	TGTGCCAGCAGTCCCCGGGACAGGGGATATGATGAGCAGTTCTTC
NA	NA	TRBV12-3/TRBV12-4	TRBJ2-6	CASSAPGRPYSGANVLTF	TGTGCCAGCAGTGCCCCGGGACGCCCGTACTCTGGGGCCAACGTCCTGACTTTC
few	NA	TRBV11-2	TRBJ2-2	CASSLITGSNTGELFF	TGTGCCAGCAGCTTAATCACAGGATCGAACACCGGGGAGCTGTTTTTT
few	NA	TRBV9	TRBJ2-3	CASSPEGGGTDTQYF	TGTGCCAGCAGCCCAGAGGGGGGGGGGACAGATACGCAGTATTTT
NA	NA	TRBV12-3/TRBV12-4	TRBJ1-2	CASTLGNTNYGYTF	TGTGCCAGCACCCTCGGAAACACTAACTATGGCTACACCTTC
NA	TRBD2	TRBV12-5	TRBJ2-5	CASGSATGLAGDTQETQYF	TGTGCTAGTGGTTCAGCCACGGGACTAGCGGGGGATACCCAAGAGACCCAGTACTTC
NA	TRBD1	TRBV12-3/TRBV12-4	TRBJ2-7	CASSFRDRGEQYF	TGTGCCAGCAGTTTCCGGGACAGAGGGGAGCAGTACTTC
NA	NA	TRBV5-1	TRBJ1-6	CASSPVGNNSPLHF	TGCGCCAGCAGTCCGGTTGGGAACAATTCACCCCTCCACTTT
few	TRBD2	TRBV4-2	TRBJ2-1	CASSQGGASGGYNEQFF	TGTGCCAGCAGCCAAGGTGGAGCGAGCGGGGGTTACAATGAGCAGTTCTTC
once	NA	TRBV11-2	TRBJ2-3	CASSLEGTAQYF	TGTGCCAGCAGCTTGGAGGGAACTGCGCAGTATTTT
few	NA	TRBV5-4	TRBJ2-1	CASSEESPNEQFF	TGTGCCAGCAGTGAAGAGTCCCCCAATGAGCAGTTCTTC
NA	TRBD1	TRBV7-2	TRBJ1-2	CASSPALTGNYGYTF	TGTGCCAGCAGCCCAGCCTTGACAGGGAACTATGGCTACACCTTC
NA	NA	TRBV7-3	TRBJ2-6	CASSLWSSGANVLTF	TGTGCCAGCAGCCTCTGGAGCTCTGGGGCCAACGTCCTGACTTTC
few	NA	TRBV29-1	TRBJ2-3	CSVLKPGRETQYF	TGCAGCGTTTTAAAACCGGGACGGGAGACGCAGTATTTT
NA	NA	TRBV7-2	TRBJ2-5	CASSWGLSQTQYF	TGTGCCAGCAGCTGGGGACTCAGCCAGACCCAGTACTTC
NA	TRBD2	TRBV12-3/TRBV12-4	TRBJ2-7	CASSNTGGEQYF	TGTGCCAGCAGTAACACGGGGGGCGAGCAGTACTTC
few	TRBD1	TRBV2	TRBJ1-6	CASSDPRQGTNSPLHF	TGTGCCAGCAGTGACCCCCGACAGGGAACGAATTCACCCCTCCACTTT
many	TRBD1	TRBV7-8	TRBJ1-2	CASSGTAAYTF	TGTGCCAGCAGCGGGACAGCGGCCTACACCTTC
many	NA	TRBV20-1	TRBJ2-7	CSARGSHRRGDYYEQYF	TGCAGTGCTAGAGGGTCCCATCGAAGGGGGGATTACTACGAGCAGTACTTC
NA	TRBD1	TRBV5-1	TRBJ2-7	CASSFFMGQGAGEQYF	TGCGCCAGCAGCTTCTTCATGGGACAGGGGGCAGGAGAGCAGTACTTC
few	NA	TRBV29-1	TRBJ1-1	CSVEGSGGANTEAFF	TGCAGCGTTGAAGGGAGCGGGGGAGCGAACACTGAAGCTTTCTTT
NA	TRBD1	TRBV30	TRBJ1-6	CAWSLLDREDSPLHF	TGTGCCTGGAGCCTTCTGGACAGGGAAGACTCACCCCTCCACTTT
NA	NA	TRBV11-2	TRBJ2-4	CASSPRTFSGAKNIQYF	TGTGCCAGCAGCCCCCGGACTTTTAGTGGAGCCAAAAACATTCAGTACTTC
NA	NA	TRBV7-9	TRBJ1-4	CAARGANEKLFF	TGTGCAGCCCGGGGGGCAAATGAAAAACTGTTTTTT
few	NA	TRBV5-1	TRBJ1-4	CASSLGGPGEKLFF	TGCGCCAGCAGCTTGGGGGGCCCGGGTGAAAAACTGTTTTTT
few	NA	TRBV6-5	TRBJ1-1	CASSYSLPGSNSNTEAFF	TGTGCCAGCAGTTACTCTCTGCCGGGGTCAAATTCGAACACTGAAGCTTTCTTT
NA	NA	TRBV3-1	TRBJ1-2	CASSQDRGDGYTF	TGTGCCAGCAGCCAAGATCGGGGGGATGGCTACACCTTC
few	TRBD1	TRBV4-3	TRBJ1-2	CASSWDRVSSGYTF	TGCGCCAGCAGCTGGGACAGGGTTTCTTCTGGCTACACCTTC
few	TRBD1	TRBV2	TRBJ1-1	CASFGTGLDTEAFF	TGTGCCAGCTTCGGGACAGGGTTGGACACTGAAGCTTTCTTT